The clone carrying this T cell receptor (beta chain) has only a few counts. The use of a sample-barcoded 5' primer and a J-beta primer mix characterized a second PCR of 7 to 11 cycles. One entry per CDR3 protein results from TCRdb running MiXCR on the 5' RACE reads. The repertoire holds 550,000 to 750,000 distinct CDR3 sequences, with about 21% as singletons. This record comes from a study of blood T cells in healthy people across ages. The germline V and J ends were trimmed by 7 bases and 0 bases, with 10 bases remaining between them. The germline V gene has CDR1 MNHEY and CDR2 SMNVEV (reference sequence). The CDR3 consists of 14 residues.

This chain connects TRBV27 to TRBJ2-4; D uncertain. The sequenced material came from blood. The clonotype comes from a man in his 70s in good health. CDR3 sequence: CASKAKIAKNIQYF. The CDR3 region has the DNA TGTGCCAGCAAGGCGAAGATAGCCAAAAACATTCAGTACTTC.